These T cell receptor beta chains were read from a single sample in a study of blood T cells in healthy people across ages. TCRdb re-called the 5' RACE reads through MiXCR, storing one row per CDR3 protein. The sample lists 600,000 to 850,000 distinct CDR3 sequences, 20% to 25% seen once, with under 10% in the top ten. This sample was also put to use in a study of T cells of mothers and their children.

Input material: blood. These receptors were collected from a boy between 10 and 17 years old in good health. Each CDR3 is given with its conserved first and last residue. A D gene is named only where the DNA matches it firmly. Clone sizes are given selectively: once, few, many, or a class where the clone is expanded.

clone size	V gene	D gene	J gene	CDR3 DNA	CDR3 protein
NA	TRBV9	TRBD1	TRBJ1-2	TGTGCCAGCAGCGGGATCACCGGGACAGGGGATTATGGCTACACCTTC	CASSGITGTGDYGYTF
NA	TRBV28	NA	TRBJ2-6	TGTGCCAGCAGTTTAAGGGGGTATGGGGCCAACGTCCTGACTTTC	CASSLRGYGANVLTF
NA	TRBV20-1	TRBD1	TRBJ1-3	TGCAGTGCTAGAGGACAGGGGTACGGAAACACCATATATTTT	CSARGQGYGNTIYF
NA	TRBV20-1	NA	TRBJ2-5	TGCAGTGCTAGAGGGCCCCCGCGGGAGACCCAGTACTTC	CSARGPPRETQYF
few	TRBV4-2	NA	TRBJ1-4	TGTGCCAGCAGCCAAGAGAATCGAAATGAAAAACTGTTTTTT	CASSQENRNEKLFF
NA	TRBV9	TRBD2	TRBJ2-1	TGTGCCAGCAGCGTAGTACCAGCGGGAGGGAGGTATGAGCAGTTCTTC	CASSVVPAGGRYEQFF
few	TRBV7-2	TRBD1	TRBJ2-1	TGTGCCAGCAGCTTACAGGACAGGGGGCGAAATGAGCAGTTCTTC	CASSLQDRGRNEQFF
NA	TRBV27	TRBD1	TRBJ2-6	TGTGCCAGCACGGTTGGGACAGGTGGGGCCAACGTCCTGACTTTC	CASTVGTGGANVLTF
few	TRBV7-8	NA	TRBJ2-7	TGTGCCAGCAGCTTAGTTCCTCCATACGAGCAGTACTTC	CASSLVPPYEQYF
NA	TRBV6-2/TRBV6-3	NA	TRBJ2-1	TGTGCCAGCAGTTACTCACAGCGGTTAAATGAGCAGTTCTTC	CASSYSQRLNEQFF
NA	TRBV19	TRBD1	TRBJ1-2	TGTGCCAGTAGATCAGGGGGCCAATCTGGTAACTATGGCTACACCTTC	CASRSGGQSGNYGYTF
few	TRBV29-1	TRBD1	TRBJ1-2	TGCAGCGTTTATAGCCGACAGGGTATGGGGACCGATGGCTACACCTTC	CSVYSRQGMGTDGYTF
few	TRBV7-3	TRBD1	TRBJ2-7	TGTGCCGGCAGCTCCCAGACAGGGATCGAGCAGTACTTC	CAGSSQTGIEQYF
few	TRBV15	TRBD2	TRBJ2-3	TGTGCCACCAGCCCCCAAGGTCTTGGGACTAGCGGGAGTAGCCCAGATACGCAGTATTTT	CATSPQGLGTSGSSPDTQYF
NA	TRBV7-9	NA	TRBJ1-4	TGTGCCAGCGCCGGGACAATGGATGAAAAACTGTTTTTT	CASAGTMDEKLFF
NA	TRBV4-1	TRBD1	TRBJ2-5	TGCGCCAGCAGCCAGAAGGGACAGGGGAGTGGAGAGACCCAGTACTTC	CASSQKGQGSGETQYF
NA	TRBV29-1	TRBD2	TRBJ2-5	TGCAGCGTTGAAGAAGCGACTAGCGGGAGGGTCAACTTC	CSVEEATSGRVNF
few	TRBV7-6	NA	TRBJ2-5	TGTGCCAGCAGCTTAAATCCTGCGGGAGAGACCCAGTACTTC	CASSLNPAGETQYF
NA	TRBV7-2	NA	TRBJ1-1	TGTGCCAGCAGCTTAGACACTGGCAGCAGAACTGAAGCTTTCTTT	CASSLDTGSRTEAFF
few	TRBV29-1	NA	TRBJ2-1	TGCAGCGTTGAACCCAGGGCGGGCAATGAGCAGTTCTTC	CSVEPRAGNEQFF
few	TRBV10-3	NA	TRBJ2-5	TGTGCCATCAAAGGGCAGTACCAAGAGACCCAGTACTTC	CAIKGQYQETQYF
NA	TRBV7-9	NA	TRBJ2-7	TGTGCCAGCAGCACAACTCAGGACTCCTACGAGCAGTACTTC	CASSTTQDSYEQYF
few	TRBV10-3	NA	TRBJ1-2	TGTGCCATCAGTGGCCCTCCGGTCTATGGCTACACCTTC	CAISGPPVYGYTF